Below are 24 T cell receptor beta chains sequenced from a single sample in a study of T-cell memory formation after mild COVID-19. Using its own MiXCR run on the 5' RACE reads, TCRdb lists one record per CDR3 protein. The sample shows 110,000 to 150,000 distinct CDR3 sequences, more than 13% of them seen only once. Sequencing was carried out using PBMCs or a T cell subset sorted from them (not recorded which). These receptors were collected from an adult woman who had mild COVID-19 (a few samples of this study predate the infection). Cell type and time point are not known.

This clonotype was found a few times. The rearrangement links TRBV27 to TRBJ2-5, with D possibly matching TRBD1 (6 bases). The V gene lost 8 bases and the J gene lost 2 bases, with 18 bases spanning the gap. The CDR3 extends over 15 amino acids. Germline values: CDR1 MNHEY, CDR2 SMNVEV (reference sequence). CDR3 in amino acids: CASAAGTRIQETQYF. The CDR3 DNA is TGTGCCAGCGCGGCCGGGACACGGATTCAAGAGACCCAGTACTTC.

This CDR3 is CASSHTGAEQYF. The CDR3 bases are TGCGCCAGCAGCCATACAGGGGCCGAGCAGTACTTC. The chain uses TRBV4-1 and TRBJ2-7; TRBD1 agrees at 7 bases. The CDR3 length is 12 residues. The J segment lost 6 bases and the V segment lost 3 bases, leaving 2 bases of the junction unmatched. In germline, CDR1 is MGHRA, CDR2 YSYEKL.

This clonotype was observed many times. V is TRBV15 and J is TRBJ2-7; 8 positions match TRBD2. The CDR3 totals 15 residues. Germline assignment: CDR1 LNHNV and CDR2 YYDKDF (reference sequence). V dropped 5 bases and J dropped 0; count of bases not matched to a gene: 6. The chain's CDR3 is CATSGPGTSSYEQYF. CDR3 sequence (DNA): TGTGCCACCAGCGGCCCCGGGACTAGCTCCTACGAGCAGTACTTC.

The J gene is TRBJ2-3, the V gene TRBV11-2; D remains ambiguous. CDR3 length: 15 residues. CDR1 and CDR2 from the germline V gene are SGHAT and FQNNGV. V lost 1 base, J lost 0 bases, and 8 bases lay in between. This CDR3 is CASSLVTESTDTQYF. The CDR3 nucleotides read TGTGCCAGCAGCTTAGTAACGGAAAGCACAGATACGCAGTATTTT.

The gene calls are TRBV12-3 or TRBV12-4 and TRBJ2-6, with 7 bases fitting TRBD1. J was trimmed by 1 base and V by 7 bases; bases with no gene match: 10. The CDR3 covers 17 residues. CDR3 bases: TGTGCCAGCACCGAGACAGGGCGATCTTCTGGGGCCAACGTCCTGACTTTC. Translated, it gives CASTETGRSSGANVLTF.

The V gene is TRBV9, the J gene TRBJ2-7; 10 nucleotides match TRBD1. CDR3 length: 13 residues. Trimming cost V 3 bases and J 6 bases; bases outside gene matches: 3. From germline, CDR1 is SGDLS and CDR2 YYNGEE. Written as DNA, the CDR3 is TGTGCCAGCAGCGCCGGGACAGGGGCCGAGCAGTACTTC. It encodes CASSAGTGAEQYF. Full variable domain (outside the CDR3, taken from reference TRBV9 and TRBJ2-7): DSGVTQTPKHLITATGQRVTLRCSPRSGDLSVYWYQQSLDQGLQFLIQYYNGEERAKGNILERFSAQQFPDLHSELNLSSLELGDSALYFCASSAGTGAEQYFGPGTRLTVT.

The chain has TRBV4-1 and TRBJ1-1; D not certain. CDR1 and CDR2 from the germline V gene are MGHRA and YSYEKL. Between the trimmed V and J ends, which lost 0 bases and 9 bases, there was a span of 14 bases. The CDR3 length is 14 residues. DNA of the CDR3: TGCGCCAGCAGCCAAGAGCAAGGCGATCATAAAGCTTTCTTT. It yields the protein CASSQEQGDHKAFF.

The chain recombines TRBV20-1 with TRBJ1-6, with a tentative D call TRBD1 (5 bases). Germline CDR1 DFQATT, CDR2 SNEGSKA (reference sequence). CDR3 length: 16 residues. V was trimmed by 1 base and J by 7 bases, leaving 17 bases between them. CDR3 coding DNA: TGCAGTGCTAGAGGGACCCCGGGACGGGAGAATTCACCCCTCCACTTT. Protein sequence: CSARGTPGRENSPLHF.

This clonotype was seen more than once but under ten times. The CDR3 loop reads CASSKEDQEDLHQPQHF. CDR3 coding DNA: TGTGCCAGCAGCAAAGAGGATCAGGAGGATTTACATCAGCCCCAGCATTTT. The chain uses TRBV21-1 and TRBJ1-5. TRBV21-1 is reported as a pseudogene. This CDR3 is built from 17 residues.

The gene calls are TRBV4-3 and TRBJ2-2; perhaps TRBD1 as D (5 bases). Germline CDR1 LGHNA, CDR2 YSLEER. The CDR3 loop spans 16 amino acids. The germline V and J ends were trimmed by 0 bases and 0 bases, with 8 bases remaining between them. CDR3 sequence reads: CASSQDRAPNTGELFF. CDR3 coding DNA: TGCGCCAGCAGCCAAGACAGGGCGCCGAACACCGGGGAGCTGTTTTTT.

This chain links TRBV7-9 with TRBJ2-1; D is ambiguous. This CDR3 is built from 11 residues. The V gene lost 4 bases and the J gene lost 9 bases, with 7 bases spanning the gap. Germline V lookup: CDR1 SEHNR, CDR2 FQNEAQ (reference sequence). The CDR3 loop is CASSSVSEQFF. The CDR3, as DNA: TGTGCCAGCAGCTCAGTCAGTGAGCAGTTCTTC.

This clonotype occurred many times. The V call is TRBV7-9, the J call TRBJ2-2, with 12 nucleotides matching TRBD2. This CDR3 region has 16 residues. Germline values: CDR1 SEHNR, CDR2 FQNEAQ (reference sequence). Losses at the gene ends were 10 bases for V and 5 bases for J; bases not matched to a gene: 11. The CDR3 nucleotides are TGTGCCACTCCGGGACTAGCGGGTCTAGAGACCGGGGAGCTGTTTTTT. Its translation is CATPGLAGLETGELFF.

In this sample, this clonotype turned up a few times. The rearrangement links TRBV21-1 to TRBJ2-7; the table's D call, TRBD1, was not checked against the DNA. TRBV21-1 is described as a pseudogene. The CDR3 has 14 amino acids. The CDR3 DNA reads TGTGCCAGCAGCCCCGGGACAGTCCTCGGCGAGCAGTACTTC. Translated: CASSPGTVLGEQYF.

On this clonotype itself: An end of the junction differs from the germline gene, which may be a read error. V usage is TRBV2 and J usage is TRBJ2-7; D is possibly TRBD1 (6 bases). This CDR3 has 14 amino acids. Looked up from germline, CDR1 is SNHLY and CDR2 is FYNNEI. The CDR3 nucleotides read TGTGCCAGCAGGGAAGGACAGATTGGCTACGAGCAGTACTTC. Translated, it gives CASREGQIGYEQYF. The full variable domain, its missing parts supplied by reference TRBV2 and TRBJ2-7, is EPEVTQTPSHQVTQMGQEVILRCVPISNHLYFYWYRQILGQKVEFLVSFYNNEISEKSEIFDDQFSVERPDGSNFTLKIRSTKLEDSAMYFCASREGQIGYEQYFGPGTRLTVT.

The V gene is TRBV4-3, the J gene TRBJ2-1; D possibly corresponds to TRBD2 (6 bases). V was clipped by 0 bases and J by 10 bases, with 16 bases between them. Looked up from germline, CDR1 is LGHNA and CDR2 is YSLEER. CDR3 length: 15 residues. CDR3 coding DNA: TGCGCCAGCAGCCAAGATTACGGGGGAGCTCTCGAGCAGTTCTTC. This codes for CASSQDYGGALEQFF.

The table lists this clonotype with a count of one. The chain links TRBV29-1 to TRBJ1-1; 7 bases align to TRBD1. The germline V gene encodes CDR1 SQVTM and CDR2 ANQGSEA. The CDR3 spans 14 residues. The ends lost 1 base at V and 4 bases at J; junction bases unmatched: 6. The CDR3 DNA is TGCAGCGTTGAAGTTGGGCAGGGGGGCACTGAAGCTTTCTTT. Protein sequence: CSVEVGQGGTEAFF. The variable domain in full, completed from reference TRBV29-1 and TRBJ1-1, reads SAVISQKPSRDICQRGTSLTIQCQVDSQVTMMFWYRQQPGQSLTLIATANQGSEATYESGFVIDKFPISRPNLTFSTLTVSNMSPEDSSIYLCSVEVGQGGTEAFFGQGTRLTVV.

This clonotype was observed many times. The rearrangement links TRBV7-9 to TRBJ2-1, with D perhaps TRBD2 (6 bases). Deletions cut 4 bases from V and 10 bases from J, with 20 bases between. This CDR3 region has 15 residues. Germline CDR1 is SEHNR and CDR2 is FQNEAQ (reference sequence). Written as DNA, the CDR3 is TGTGCCAGCAGCTCACCGGGAGTTTCCCTCCACGAGCAGTTCTTC. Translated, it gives CASSSPGVSLHEQFF.

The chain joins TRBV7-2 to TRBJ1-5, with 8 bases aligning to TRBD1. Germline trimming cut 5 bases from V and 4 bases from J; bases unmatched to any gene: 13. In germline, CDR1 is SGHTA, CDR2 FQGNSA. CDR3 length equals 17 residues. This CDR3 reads CASSPTIWTGNNQPQHF. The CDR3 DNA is TGTGCCAGCAGCCCAACGATATGGACAGGGAATAATCAGCCCCAGCATTTT.

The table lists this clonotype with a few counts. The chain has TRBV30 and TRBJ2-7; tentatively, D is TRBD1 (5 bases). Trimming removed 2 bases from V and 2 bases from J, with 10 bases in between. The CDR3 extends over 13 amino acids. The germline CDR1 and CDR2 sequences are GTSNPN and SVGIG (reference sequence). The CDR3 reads CAWSSGAAYEQYF. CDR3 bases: TGTGCCTGGAGTTCTGGGGCGGCCTACGAGCAGTACTTC.

CDR3 region: CATSPTREGYQETQYF. The CDR3 nucleotides are TGTGCCACCAGTCCTACTCGCGAAGGTTACCAAGAGACCCAGTACTTC. This chain uses TRBV24-1 with TRBJ2-5, with D uncertain. Germline V gene sequence: CDR1 KGHDR, CDR2 SFDVKD. V lost 6 bases, J lost 0 bases, and 16 bases lay in between. This CDR3 spans 16 amino acids.

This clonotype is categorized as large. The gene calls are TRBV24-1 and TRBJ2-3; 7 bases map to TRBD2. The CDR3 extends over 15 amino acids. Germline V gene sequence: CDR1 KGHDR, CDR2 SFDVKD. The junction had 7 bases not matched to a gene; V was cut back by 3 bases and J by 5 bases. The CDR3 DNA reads TGTGCCACCAGTGATCCGCGGGGGTACGGAGATACGCAGTATTTT. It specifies CATSDPRGYGDTQYF.

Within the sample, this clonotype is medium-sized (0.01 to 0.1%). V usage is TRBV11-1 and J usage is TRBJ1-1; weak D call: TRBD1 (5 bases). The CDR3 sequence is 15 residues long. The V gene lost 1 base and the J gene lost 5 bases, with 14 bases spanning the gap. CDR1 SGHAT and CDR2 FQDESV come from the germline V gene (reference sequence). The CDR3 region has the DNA TGTGCCAGCAGCTTAGGACGTCAGAGGGGAACTGAAGCTTTCTTT. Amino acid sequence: CASSLGRQRGTEAFF. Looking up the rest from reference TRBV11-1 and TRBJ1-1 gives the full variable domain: EAEVAQSPRYKITEKSQAVAFWCDPISGHATLYWYRQILGQGPELLVQFQDESVVDDSQLPKDRFSAERLKGVDSTLKIQPAELGDSAMYLCASSLGRQRGTEAFFGQGTRLTVV.

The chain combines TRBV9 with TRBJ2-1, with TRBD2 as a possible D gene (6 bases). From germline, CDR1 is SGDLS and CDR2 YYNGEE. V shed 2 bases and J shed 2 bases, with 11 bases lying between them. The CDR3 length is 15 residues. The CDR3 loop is CASSVEGSPYNEQFF. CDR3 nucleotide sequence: TGTGCCAGCAGCGTGGAGGGCTCGCCCTACAATGAGCAGTTCTTC.

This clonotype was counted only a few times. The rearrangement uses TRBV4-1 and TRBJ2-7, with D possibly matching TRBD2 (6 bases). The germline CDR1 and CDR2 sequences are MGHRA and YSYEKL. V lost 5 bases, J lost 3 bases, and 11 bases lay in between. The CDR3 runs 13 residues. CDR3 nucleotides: TGCGCCAGCAGCGGTTCTAGCGACTACGAGCAGTACTTC. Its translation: CASSGSSDYEQYF.